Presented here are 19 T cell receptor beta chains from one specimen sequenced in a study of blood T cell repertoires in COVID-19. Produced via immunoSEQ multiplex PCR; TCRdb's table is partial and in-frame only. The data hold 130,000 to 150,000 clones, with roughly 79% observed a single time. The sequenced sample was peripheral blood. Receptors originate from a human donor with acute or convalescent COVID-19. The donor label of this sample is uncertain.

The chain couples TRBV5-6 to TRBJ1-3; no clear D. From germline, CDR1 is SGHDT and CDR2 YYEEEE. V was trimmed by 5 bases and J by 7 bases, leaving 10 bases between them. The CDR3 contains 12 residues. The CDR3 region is CASREGGNTIYF. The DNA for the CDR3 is TGTGCCAGCAGAGAGGGAGGGAACACCATATATTTT.

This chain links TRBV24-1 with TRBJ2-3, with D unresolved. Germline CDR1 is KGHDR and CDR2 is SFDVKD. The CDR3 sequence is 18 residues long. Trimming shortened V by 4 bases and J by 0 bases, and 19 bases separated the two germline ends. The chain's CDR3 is CATSDPSARSPSTDTQYF. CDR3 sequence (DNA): TGTGCCACCAGTGACCCCAGTGCGAGGAGTCCTAGCACAGATACGCAGTATTTT.

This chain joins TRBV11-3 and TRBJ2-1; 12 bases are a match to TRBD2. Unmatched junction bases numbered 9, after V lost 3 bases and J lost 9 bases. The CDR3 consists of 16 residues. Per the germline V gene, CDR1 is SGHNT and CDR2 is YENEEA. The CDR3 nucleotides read TGTGCCAGCAGCTTCCAGACTAGCGGGGGCCAGGGTGAGCAGTTCTTC. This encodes CASSFQTSGGQGEQFF. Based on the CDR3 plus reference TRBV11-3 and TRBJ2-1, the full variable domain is EAGVVQSPRYKIIEKKQPVAFWCNPISGHNTLYWYLQNLGQGPELLIRYENEEAVDDSQLPKDRFSAERLKGVDSTLKIQPAELGDSAVYLCASSFQTSGGQGEQFFGPGTRLTVL.

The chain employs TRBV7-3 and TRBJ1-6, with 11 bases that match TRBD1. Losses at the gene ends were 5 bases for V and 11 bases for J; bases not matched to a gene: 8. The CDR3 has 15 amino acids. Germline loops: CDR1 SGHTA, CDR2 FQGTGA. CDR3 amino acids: CASSPAGQGATPLHF. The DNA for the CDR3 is TGTGCCAGCAGCCCTGCCGGACAGGGGGCCACACCCCTCCACTTT.

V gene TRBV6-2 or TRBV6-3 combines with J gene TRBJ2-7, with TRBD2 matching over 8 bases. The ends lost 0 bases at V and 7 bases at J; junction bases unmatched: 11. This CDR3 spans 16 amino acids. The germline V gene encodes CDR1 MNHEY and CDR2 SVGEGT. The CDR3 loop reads CASSYSPSGGRGEQYV. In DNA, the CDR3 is TGTGCCAGCAGTTACTCTCCCAGCGGGGGTCGAGGGGAGCAGTACGTC.

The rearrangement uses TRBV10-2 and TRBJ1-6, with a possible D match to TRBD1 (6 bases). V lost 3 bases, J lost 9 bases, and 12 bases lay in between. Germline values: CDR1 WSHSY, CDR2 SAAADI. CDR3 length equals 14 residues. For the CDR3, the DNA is TGCGCCAGCAGTGACTGGACAGAGCCTTCACCCCTCCACTTT. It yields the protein CASSDWTEPSPLHF.

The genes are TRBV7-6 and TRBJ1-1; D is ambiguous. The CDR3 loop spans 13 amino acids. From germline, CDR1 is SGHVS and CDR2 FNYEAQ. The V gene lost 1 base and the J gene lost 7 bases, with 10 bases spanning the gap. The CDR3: CASSLGGRSEAFF. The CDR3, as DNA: TGTGCCAGCAGCTTAGGAGGGCGGAGTGAAGCTTTCTTT.

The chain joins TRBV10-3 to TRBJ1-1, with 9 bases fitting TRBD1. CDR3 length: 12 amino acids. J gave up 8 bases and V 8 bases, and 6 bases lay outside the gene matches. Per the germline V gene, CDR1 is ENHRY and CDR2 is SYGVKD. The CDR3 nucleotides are TGTGCCATCGGGACAGGGAGTCCGGAAGCTTTCTTT. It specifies CAIGTGSPEAFF.

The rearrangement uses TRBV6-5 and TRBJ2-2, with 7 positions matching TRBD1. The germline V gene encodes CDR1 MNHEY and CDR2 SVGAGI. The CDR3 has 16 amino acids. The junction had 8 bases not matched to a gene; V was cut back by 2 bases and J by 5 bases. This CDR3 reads CASSYLRTRGTGELFF. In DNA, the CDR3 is TGTGCCAGCAGTTACCTCCGGACCAGGGGGACCGGGGAGCTGTTTTTT.

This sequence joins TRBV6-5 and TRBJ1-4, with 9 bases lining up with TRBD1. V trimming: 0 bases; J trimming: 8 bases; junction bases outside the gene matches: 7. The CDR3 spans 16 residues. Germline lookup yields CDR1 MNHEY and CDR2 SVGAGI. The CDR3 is CASSYSPGQGQEKLFF. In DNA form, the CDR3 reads TGTGCCAGCAGTTACTCACCGGGACAGGGCCAGGAAAAACTGTTTTTT.

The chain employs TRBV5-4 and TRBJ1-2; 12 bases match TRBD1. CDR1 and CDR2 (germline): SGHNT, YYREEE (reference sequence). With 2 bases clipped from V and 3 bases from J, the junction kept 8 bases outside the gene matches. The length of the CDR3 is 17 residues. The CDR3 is CASSLGGQGALYYGYTF. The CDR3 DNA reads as TGTGCCAGCAGCTTAGGGGGACAGGGGGCTCTCTACTATGGCTACACCTTC. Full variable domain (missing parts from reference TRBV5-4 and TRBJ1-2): ETGVTQSPTHLIKTRGQQVTLRCSSQSGHNTVSWYQQALGQGPQFIFQYYREEENGRGNFPPRFSGLQFPNYSSELNVNALELDDSALYLCASSLGGQGALYYGYTFGSGTRLTVV.

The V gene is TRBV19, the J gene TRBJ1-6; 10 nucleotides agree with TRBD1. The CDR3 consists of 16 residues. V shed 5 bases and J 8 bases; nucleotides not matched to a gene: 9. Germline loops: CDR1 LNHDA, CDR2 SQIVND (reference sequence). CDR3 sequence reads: CASSPPRDRGHSPLHF. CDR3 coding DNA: TGTGCCAGTAGTCCACCCCGGGACAGGGGACATTCACCCCTCCACTTT.

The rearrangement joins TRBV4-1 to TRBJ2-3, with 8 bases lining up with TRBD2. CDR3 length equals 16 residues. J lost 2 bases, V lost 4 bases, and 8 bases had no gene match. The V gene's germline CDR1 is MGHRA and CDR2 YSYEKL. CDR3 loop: CASSPLGGGTTDTQYF. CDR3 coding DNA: TGCGCCAGCAGCCCTCTAGGCGGGGGGACCACAGATACGCAGTATTTT.

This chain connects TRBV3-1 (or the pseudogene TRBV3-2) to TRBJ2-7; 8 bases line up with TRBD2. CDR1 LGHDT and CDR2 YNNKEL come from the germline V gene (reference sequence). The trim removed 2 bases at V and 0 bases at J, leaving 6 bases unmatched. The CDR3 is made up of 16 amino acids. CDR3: CASSQRDSGVSYEQYF. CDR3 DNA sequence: TGTGCCAGCAGCCAACGGGATAGCGGGGTCTCCTACGAGCAGTACTTC.

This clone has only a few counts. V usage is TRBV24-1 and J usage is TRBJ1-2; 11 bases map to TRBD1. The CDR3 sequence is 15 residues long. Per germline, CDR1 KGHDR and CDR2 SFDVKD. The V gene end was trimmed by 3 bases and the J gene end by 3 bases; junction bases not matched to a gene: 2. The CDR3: CATSDRDRGDYGYTF. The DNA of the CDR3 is TGTGCCACCAGTGATCGGGACAGGGGGGACTATGGCTACACCTTC.

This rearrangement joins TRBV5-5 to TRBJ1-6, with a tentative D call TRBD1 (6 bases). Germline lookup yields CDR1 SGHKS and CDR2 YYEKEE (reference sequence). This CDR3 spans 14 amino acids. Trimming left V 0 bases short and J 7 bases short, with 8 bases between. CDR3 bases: TGTGCCAGCAGCTTGGCCCAGGGGAATTCACCCCTCCACTTT. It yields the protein CASSLAQGNSPLHF.

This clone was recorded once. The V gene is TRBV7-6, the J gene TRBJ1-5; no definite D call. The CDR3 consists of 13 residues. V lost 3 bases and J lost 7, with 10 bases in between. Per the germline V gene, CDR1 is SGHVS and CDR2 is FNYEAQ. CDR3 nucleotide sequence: TGTGCCAGCAGCTTGTCCCCGGGACAGCCCCAGCATTTT. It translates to CASSLSPGQPQHF.

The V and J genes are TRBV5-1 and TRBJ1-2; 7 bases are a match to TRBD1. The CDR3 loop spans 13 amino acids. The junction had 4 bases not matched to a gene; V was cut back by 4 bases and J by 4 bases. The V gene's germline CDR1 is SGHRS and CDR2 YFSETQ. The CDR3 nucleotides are TGCGCCAGCAGCCCTGACAGGGTCTATGGCTACACCTTC. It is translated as CASSPDRVYGYTF. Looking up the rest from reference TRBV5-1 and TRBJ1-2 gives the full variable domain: KAGVTQTPRYLIKTRGQQVTLSCSPISGHRSVSWYQQTPGQGLQFLFEYFSETQRNKGNFPGRFSGRQFSNSRSEMNVSTLELGDSALYLCASSPDRVYGYTFGSGTRLTVV.

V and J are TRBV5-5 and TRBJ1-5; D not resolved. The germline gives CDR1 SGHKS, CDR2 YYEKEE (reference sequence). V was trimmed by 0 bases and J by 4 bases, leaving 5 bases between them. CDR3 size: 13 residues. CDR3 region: CASSLDSNQPQHF. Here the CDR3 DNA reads TGTGCCAGCAGCTTGGACTCTAATCAGCCCCAGCATTTT.